By sample share, the clone carrying this T cell receptor (beta chain) is medium-sized. The data were obtained in a study of read filtering for tumor transcriptome and immune sequencing. From approximately 400 ng of RNA, a library with molecular barcoded alpha/delta and beta/gamma adaptors was made. MiXCR was run by TCRdb on the reads, yielding one entry per CDR3 protein. The profile shows about 57,000 distinct CDR3 sequences, 20% to 25% of them singletons. Sequencing used a population of CD138-negative cells sorted from bone marrow. The TCR was taken from a donor aged 40 or older with multiple myeloma.

The CDR3 DNA sequence: TGTGCCAGCAGCGAATCTAGCGGGCCCTCCTACGAGCAGTACTTC. Amino acid sequence: CASSESSGPSYEQYF. The chain carries TRBV9 and TRBJ2-7, with 8 bases that match TRBD2. V shed 3 bases and J 0 bases; nucleotides not matched to a gene: 5. The CDR3 is 15 residues long. Germline loops: CDR1 SGDLS, CDR2 YYNGEE.